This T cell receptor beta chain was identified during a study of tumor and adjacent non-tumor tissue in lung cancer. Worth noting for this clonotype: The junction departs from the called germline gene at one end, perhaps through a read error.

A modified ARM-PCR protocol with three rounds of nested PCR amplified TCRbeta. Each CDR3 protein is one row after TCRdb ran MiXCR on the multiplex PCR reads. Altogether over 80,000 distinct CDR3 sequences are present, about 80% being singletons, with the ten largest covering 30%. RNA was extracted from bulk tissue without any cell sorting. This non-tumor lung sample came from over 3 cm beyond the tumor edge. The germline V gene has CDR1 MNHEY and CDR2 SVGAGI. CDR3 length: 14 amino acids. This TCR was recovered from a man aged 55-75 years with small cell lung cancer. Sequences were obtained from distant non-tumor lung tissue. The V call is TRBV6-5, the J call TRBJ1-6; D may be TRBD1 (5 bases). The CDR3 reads CASNYGAYNSPLHF. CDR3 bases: TGTGCCAGCAATTACGGGGCATATAACTCACCTCTCCACTTT.